These 6 T cell receptor beta chains share one sample of origin, sequenced in a study of T-cell reconstitution after alpha-beta-depleted transplantation in children. The TCRbeta library was prepared with unique molecular identifiers. MiXCR, applied by TCRdb to the PCR reads, yields one record per CDR3 protein. Of some 600,000 distinct CDR3 sequences listed, 13% were seen once; the top ten hold around 2.2%. Material: PBMCs, mostly from graft donor cells, obtained 360 days after TCRalphabeta/CD19-depleted stem cell transplant. These receptors came from a male patient aged 10 to 17 who had a stem cell transplant for acute myeloid leukemia, so the T cells may come from the graft donor.

J is TRBJ2-7 and V is TRBV3-1; D may be TRBD2 (5 bases). This CDR3 region has 16 residues. Germline V lookup: CDR1 LGHDT, CDR2 YNNKEL (reference sequence). The V and J ends lost 0 bases and 4 bases respectively, with 16 bases between them. Here the CDR3 DNA reads TGTGCCAGCAGCCAAGAGCGGCCGGGGAAGAGATACGAGCAGTACTTC. It encodes CASSQERPGKRYEQYF.

This clonotype was detected many times. The chain joins TRBV28 to TRBJ1-1, with a tentative D call TRBD1 (5 bases). CDR3 length: 16 amino acids. Per the germline V gene, CDR1 is MDHEN and CDR2 is SYDVKM. The V and J ends lost 3 bases and 6 bases respectively, with 20 bases between them. The chain's CDR3 is CASSLGLEGRGAEAFF. Here the CDR3 DNA reads TGTGCCAGCAGTTTGGGGTTGGAAGGGAGGGGCGCTGAAGCTTTCTTT.

This clonotype was observed a few times. This chain uses TRBV7-8 with TRBJ2-1; the D gene is possibly TRBD1 (8 bases). The CDR3 has 16 residues. Looked up from germline, CDR1 is SGHVS and CDR2 is FQNEAQ. The V and J ends lost 0 bases and 6 bases respectively, with 15 bases between them. CDR3 sequence (DNA): TGTGCCAGCAGCTTAGCCCGGACAGGGAGGGTCAATGAGCAGTTCTTC. Its translation: CASSLARTGRVNEQFF.

The genes are TRBV29-1 and TRBJ1-1, with D hard to call. CDR1 is SQVTM, CDR2 ANQGSEA, per germline. The CDR3 covers 13 residues. Trimming pared 6 bases from V and 3 bases from J, leaving 14 bases between. The CDR3 region is CSVLFDKYTEAFF. The CDR3 DNA follows: TGCAGCGTCCTTTTTGACAAATACACTGAAGCTTTCTTT.

This clonotype was counted only a few times. The chain uses TRBV27 and TRBJ1-4, with D perhaps matching TRBD1 (6 bases). This CDR3 is built from 13 residues. Germline CDR1 and CDR2: MNHEY and SMNVEV (reference sequence). The V and J ends lost 5 bases and 7 bases respectively, with 11 bases between them. This CDR3 is CASSPWTVEKLFF. The CDR3 bases are TGTGCCAGCAGTCCCTGGACAGTTGAAAAACTGTTTTTT.

This chain connects TRBV7-8 to TRBJ2-5; the match to TRBD1 covers 8 bases. V was clipped by 6 bases and J by 2 bases; unmatched bases: 14. The CDR3 spans 17 residues. In germline, CDR1 is SGHVS, CDR2 FQNEAQ. The CDR3 DNA reads as TGTGCCAGCAGGCCAGAGCCGGGACAGGCTTCGCAAGAGACCCAGTACTTC. This gives the protein CASRPEPGQASQETQYF.